This note documents a single T cell receptor (beta chain) sequence. This clone's antigen is unknown. The donors whose samples were sequenced had carbamazepine-induced Stevens-Johnson syndrome or toxic epidermal necrolysis (CBZ-SJS/TEN). Patients with drug-induced severe cutaneous adverse reactions had T cell receptor repertoires profiled by next-generation sequencing to look for drug-specific clonotypes. The RNA source was either peripheral blood mononuclear cells or blister cells from skin lesions. For both bulk and single-cell sequencing, libraries were prepared with the iRepertoire multiplex PCR system using TCR subtype-specific primers. Bulk TCR beta libraries were generated by multiplex PCR with primers targeting V, D and J gene regions. Each sample contributed roughly 95-550 ng of RNA as input for preparing the bulk TCR library. Bulk TCR beta amplicons were sequenced on an Illumina MiSeq. The authors processed their data as follows. Quality control steps removed sample misassignments and low-quality sequencing reads. The amino acids lying between the V-gene Y[YFLI]C motif and the J-segment [FW]GXGT motif were defined as CDR3. CDR3 clonotypes and TRBV and TRBJ gene assignments were based on the IMGT database. Per-sample TRBV expression was normalized to the mean of the same gene in PBMC from roughly 40 healthy donors. TCRdb reprocessed the reads and assigns one entry to each CDR3 protein sequence, leaving out DNA. The V and J calls shown here were made by TCRdb, not taken from the authors' results. The sample's records list around 8,000 distinct CDR3 sequences. The ten biggest clones cover around 26% of the sample.

These data originate in a study of T cells in severe cutaneous drug reactions (dated by TCRdb to about 2019). Notes on the research overall: Patients were recruited between the early 2010s and the late 2010s from Taiwan, Thailand and a European registry network. Only patients with a probable or definite SJS/TEN or DRESS diagnosis by RegiSCAR criteria were enrolled. The Naranjo algorithm and the ALDEN drug causality algorithm were used to identify the culprit drug. Biological samples, such as blister fluids/cells and PBMC, were collected from patients during the acute or recovery stage. Bulk TCR sequencing was combined with single-cell sequencing, quantitative PCR validation, functional assays and transgenic mouse experiments. Libraries used iRepertoire multiplex PCR; authors cited a comparison showing similar capture of abundant clonotypes across iRepertoire and 5' RACE methods with or without UMI. Here is what the overall study found, with its caveats: A public TCRbeta CDR3, present at a mean of around 14% in all seven CBZ-SJS/TEN blister samples, was undetectable or scarce in PBMC from tolerant controls and healthy donors. The authors noted that whether the public TCR generalizes to SJS/TEN caused by other drugs still needs further study. CBZ-SJS/TEN patients showed strongly increased TRBV12-4 usage, with an average of about 30% in blister cells and approximately 5% in PBMC.

From cysteine to phenylalanine, the CDR3 is 14 amino acids long. No DNA was logged. As encoded in the germline V gene (reference sequence), CDR1 is GTSNPN while CDR2 is SVGIG. Sequenced: cells from a skin blister. Taken with the paper, the label for cell subset or site translates to: unsorted cells from skin lesion blisters. This sequence uses TRBV30 and TRBJ1-2; TCRdb indicates TRBD1, and absent DNA this call remains unverified. The TCR comes from a human donor with a severe cutaneous adverse drug reaction. The CDR3 protein sequence reads: CAWIGTGGLLGYTF.